This T cell receptor beta chain was recorded in a study of shared clonotypes between healthy human individuals. There are 15 residues in the CDR3. CDR1 and CDR2 (germline): LNHDA, SQIVND (reference sequence). Losses at the gene ends were 3 bases for V and 2 bases for J; bases not matched to a gene: 4. Caucasian adults residing in Nashville, Tennessee made up all the donors. Researchers divided each subset's genomic DNA evenly across several immunoSEQ plates. Template amounts of roughly 300 ng DNA, about 30,000 T cell genomes, were employed in unsorted PBMC replicate PCRs. Assay used: immunoSEQ multiplex PCR; TCRdb lists only in-frame clones, some missing. The sample has about half a million clones; around 74% are singletons. Of note for this clone: Its antigen is not known.

Findings and limits, study-wide: A small donor pool kept down the genetic and exposure-history diversity that was represented.

The sample comprised PBMCs. This sequence joins TRBV19 and TRBJ2-1; 7 nucleotides line up with TRBD2. This TCR derives from a woman aged 40-49 years in good health. Some clones in this sample may be carry-over from other donors' samples. The CDR3 nucleotides read TGTGCCAGTAGTATCGGCGGGAGTCCCTACAATGAGCAGTTCTTC. Residues: CASSIGGSPYNEQFF.